The sequence of this TCR beta chain was determined in a study of blood T cells in healthy people across ages. Germline CDR1 MNHEY, CDR2 SVGEGT. V shed 0 bases, J shed 9 bases, and the junction held 13 bases outside the gene matches. The CDR3 sequence is 17 residues long. Study findings and constraints: The fall in TCR beta diversity per million T cells was roughly linear with age. Strong correlation was found linking TCR beta diversity to naive T cell percentage.

A note on this clonotype: Antigen unknown.

Using a J-beta primer mix together with a sample-barcoded 5' primer, a second PCR was run for roughly 7 to 11 cycles. Each TCR beta cDNA got a 12-nucleotide random molecular identifier. TCRdb fed the 5' RACE reads into MiXCR, producing one record per CDR3 protein. The data contain about 580,000 distinct CDR3 sequences, around 48% of them singletons. The sample consisted of blood. The clonotype comes from an elderly man in good health. J is TRBJ2-1 and V is TRBV6-2 or TRBV6-3, with 8 bases identical to TRBD2. This CDR3 is CASSYSISRGGFSEQFF. The CDR3 DNA sequence: TGTGCCAGCAGTTACTCGATTAGTCGGGGGGGCTTTAGTGAGCAGTTCTTC.